This T cell receptor (beta chain) was profiled in a study of cytomegalovirus exposure and HLA in healthy donors. Across the study: Some 85 million unique TCRs, all from HLA-typed donors, were included in an early release of the data.

Regarding the study as a whole: For most TCR sequences rarity was the rule, although some public TCRs occurred in many donors.

V gave up 7 bases and J gave up 1 base, with 16 bases separating them. The CDR3 is 15 amino acids. Germline-derived CDR1 and CDR2 are SGHTA and FQGNSA. The PCR was carried out with 60 Vbeta primers and 13 Jbeta primers. Assay: immunoSEQ multiplex PCR; the TCRdb copy retains only in-frame clones and omits some. This sample yields approximately 190,000 clones, of which around 86% are seen a single time; 1.3% belongs to the top ten. About this clone: Its specificity is unknown.

Healthy donors of bone marrow made up the group. V is TRBV7-2 and J is TRBJ1-1, with TRBD1 as a possible D gene (6 bases). Sequenced sample: PBMCs. This clonotype originated in a man aged 25-45 years in good health and CMV-seronegative. The DNA of the CDR3 is TGTGCCAGCACCCAACAGGGCTCTCCGAACACTGAAGCTTTCTTT. It is translated as CASTQQGSPNTEAFF.